The clone carrying this T cell receptor (beta chain) has a single count. The V gene end was trimmed by 0 bases and the J gene end by 5 bases; junction bases not matched to a gene: 5. The CDR3 extends over 14 amino acids. Germline-derived CDR1 and CDR2 are SGHRS and YFSETQ. The data originate from a study of blood T cell repertoires in COVID-19. The overall study: The study drew acute and convalescent COVID-19 samples from the United States, Italy and Spain. The cDNA or gDNA used as material had been derived from T cells, B-cell-depleted T cells, or PBMCs.

Per the authors' pipeline: From reference gene primer amplification, estimates of nucleated cell counts were derived. Sequencing was performed with immunoSEQ multiplex PCR; in TCRdb, only in-frame clones are kept and a portion is missing. The V and J calls and the clone size are those of that table, but D and trimming were determined from the DNA. The top ten clones hold roughly 2.3% of a sample with a few hundred thousand clones, around 90% of them seen once. The sequence was collected from a man aged 50 or older with acute or convalescent COVID-19. The specimen was peripheral blood. The genes are TRBV5-1 and TRBJ2-7; 7 nucleotides line up with TRBD1. This CDR3 is CASSLVQGYNEQYF. The CDR3 nucleotides read TGCGCCAGCAGCTTGGTACAGGGGTACAACGAGCAGTACTTC.